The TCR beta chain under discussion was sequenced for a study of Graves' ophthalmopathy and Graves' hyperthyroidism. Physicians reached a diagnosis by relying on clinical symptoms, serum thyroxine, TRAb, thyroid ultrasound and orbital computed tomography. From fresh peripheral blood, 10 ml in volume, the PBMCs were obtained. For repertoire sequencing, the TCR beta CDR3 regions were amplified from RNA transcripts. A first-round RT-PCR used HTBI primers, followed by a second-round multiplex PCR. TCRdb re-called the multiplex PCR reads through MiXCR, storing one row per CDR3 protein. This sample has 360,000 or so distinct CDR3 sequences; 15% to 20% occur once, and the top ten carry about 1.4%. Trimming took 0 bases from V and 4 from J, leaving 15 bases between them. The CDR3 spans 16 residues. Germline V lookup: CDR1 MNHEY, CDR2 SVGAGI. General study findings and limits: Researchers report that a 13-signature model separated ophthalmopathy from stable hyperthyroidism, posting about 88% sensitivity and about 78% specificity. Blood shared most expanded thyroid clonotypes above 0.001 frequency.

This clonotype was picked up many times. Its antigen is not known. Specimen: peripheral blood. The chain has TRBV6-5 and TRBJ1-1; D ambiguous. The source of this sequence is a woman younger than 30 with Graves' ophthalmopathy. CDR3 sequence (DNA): TGTGCCAGCAGTTACTCGAAAGGTCGTGCGGGCACTGAAGCTTTCTTT. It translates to CASSYSKGRAGTEAFF.